This T cell receptor beta chain was identified in a study of early T cells in non-severe SARS-CoV-2 infection. Study details: Sequencing was performed on bulk RNA from unsorted whole blood, leaving chains unpaired.

CDR1 and CDR2 from the germline V gene are DFQATT and SNEGSKA (reference sequence). The ends lost 5 bases at V and 5 bases at J; junction bases unmatched: 7. The CDR3 totals 14 residues. Individual cDNA molecules received unique molecular identifiers. TCRdb processed the 5' RACE reads anew with MiXCR; each CDR3 protein has one entry. The sample lists about 83,000 distinct CDR3 sequences; 9% to 15% were seen once. Sequenced sample: whole blood. The chain carries TRBV20-1 and TRBJ2-3; 10 positions agree with TRBD2. This TCR was sampled from an adult who was a healthcare worker with PCR-confirmed SARS-CoV-2 infection or an uninfected control (not recorded which). The CDR3 protein is CSALSGRGQDTQYF. The DNA for the CDR3 is TGCAGTGCTCTGAGCGGGAGGGGCCAAGATACGCAGTATTTT.